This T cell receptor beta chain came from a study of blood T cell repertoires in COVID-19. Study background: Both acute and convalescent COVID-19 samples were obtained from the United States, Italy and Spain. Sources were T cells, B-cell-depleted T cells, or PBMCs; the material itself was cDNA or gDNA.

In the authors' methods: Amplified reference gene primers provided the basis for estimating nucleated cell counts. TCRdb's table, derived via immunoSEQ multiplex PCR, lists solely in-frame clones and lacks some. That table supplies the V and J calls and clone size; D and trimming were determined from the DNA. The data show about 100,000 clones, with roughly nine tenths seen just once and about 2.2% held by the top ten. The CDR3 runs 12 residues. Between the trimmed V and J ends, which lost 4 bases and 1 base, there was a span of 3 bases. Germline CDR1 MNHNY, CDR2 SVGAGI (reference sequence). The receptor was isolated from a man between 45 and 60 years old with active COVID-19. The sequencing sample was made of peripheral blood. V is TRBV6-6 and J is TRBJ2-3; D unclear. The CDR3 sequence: CASSFGTDTQYF. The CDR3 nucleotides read TGTGCCAGCAGTTTCGGCACAGATACGCAGTATTTT.